Listed below are T cell receptor beta chains from one sample, sequenced in a study of T cell responses to AZD1222 COVID-19 vaccine. The data were produced by immunoSEQ multiplex PCR, yet TCRdb's version contains in-frame clones alone and is incomplete. The sample lists about 180,000 clones; around 90% were seen once. The material sequenced was peripheral blood, taken 28 days after the second AZD1222 dose. These receptors all come from an adult who received the AZD1222 COVID-19 vaccine. Each CDR3 is given with its conserved first and last residue. The D gene is left open where the match is weak.

D	J	V	CDR3
-	TRBJ1-5	TRBV28	CASSTGTNQPQHF
-	TRBJ1-1	TRBV28	CASNLINDRNTEAFF
-	TRBJ2-7	TRBV12-3/TRBV12-4	CASREGTTYEQYF
-	TRBJ1-3	TRBV7-6	CASSLMFTQDSGNTIYF
-	TRBJ2-3	TRBV24-1	CATSLTASTDTQYF
-	TRBJ1-5	TRBV7-9	CASTPDGTQGQHF
-	TRBJ2-5	TRBV29-1	CSVVRQGGETQYF
TRBD1	TRBJ1-5	TRBV27	CASRSALTGGTNQPQHF
-	TRBJ2-3	TRBV19	CASSIVQRSTDTQYF
-	TRBJ2-7	TRBV18	CASSLADYEQYF
-	TRBJ2-1	TRBV24-1	CATSQDGYNEQFF
-	TRBJ2-7	TRBV28	CASIRRDSYEQYF
-	TRBJ2-1	TRBV5-6	CASNPMGGNEQFF
-	TRBJ2-1	TRBV19	CASSIVWGSNNEQFF
-	TRBJ2-1	TRBV29-1	CSVEGTAIERELNEQFF
-	TRBJ2-2	TRBV9	CASSVGGVVGELFF
TRBD1	TRBJ2-7	TRBV10-3	CAISEGQGDEQYF
TRBD2	TRBJ2-1	TRBV5-4	CASSSGLAGGFGNNEQFF
-	TRBJ2-3	TRBV30	CACLREEGTDTQYF
TRBD2	TRBJ2-2	TRBV4-3	CASSQDTSGMPSGELFF
-	TRBJ2-6	TRBV6-2/TRBV6-3	CASSYPAGTPRAIPGANVLTF
-	TRBJ2-2	TRBV7-2	CASSPRGGTGNTGELFF
TRBD1	TRBJ2-1	TRBV19	CASSLWRGQGYNEQFF
-	TRBJ2-6	TRBV5-5	CASSFNPSGANVLTF
-	TRBJ2-5	TRBV5-1	CASSLGDSQETQYF
-	TRBJ1-1	TRBV29-1	CSARTRADTEAFF
-	TRBJ1-1	TRBV18	CASSPPVVTEAFF
-	TRBJ2-1	TRBV4-1	CASSRAGTGYNEQFF
TRBD1	TRBJ1-2	TRBV24-1	CATSEPGQGSYGYTF
-	TRBJ1-5	TRBV24-1	CATSDPERPQHF
-	TRBJ1-4	TRBV7-9	CASSPRGTEKLFF
-	TRBJ2-3	TRBV10-1	CASSGGPLRVLSTDTQYF
TRBD1	TRBJ1-5	TRBV24-1	CATSDPGQGDYQPQHF
-	TRBJ2-7	TRBV5-5	CASSSVREYEQYF
TRBD1	TRBJ2-5	TRBV6-2/TRBV6-3	CASSDRGQGETQYF
TRBD2	TRBJ2-7	TRBV10-1	CASSESGREGYEQYF
-	TRBJ2-5	TRBV5-1	CASSMAGEETQYF